This T cell receptor beta chain was captured by sequencing in a study of regulatory T cells in long-lasting Graves disease (dated by TCRdb to the early 2020s). Regarding the research as a whole: Antithyroid drugs had been taken for less than 3 months by newly diagnosed Graves' disease patients. A total of approximately 35 samples were covered by TCR sequencing, comprising approximately 13 persistent and around 20 newly diagnosed Graves' disease patients. The study was conducted in China and was registered as a clinical trial. Persistent Graves' disease patients were compared with newly diagnosed Graves' disease patients by peripheral blood TCR sequencing and RNA sequencing.

The CDR3, from cysteine to phenylalanine, totals 13 residues. Here the CDR3 DNA is all that survives: 39 bases in frame from base 1. Sequences SGHRS (CDR1) and YFSETQ (CDR2) are obtained from the germline V gene. V loses 4 bases at its end and J loses 4 bases; junction bases beyond the gene matches: 4. The research as a whole found: Persistent patients shared more public clonotypes among themselves (fewer than 3,000) than newly diagnosed patients did (approximately 970). The study examined only peripheral blood because the primary lesion, thyroid tissue, could not be accessed. TRBV28, TRBJ1-2 and TRBJ2-5 were preferentially used in persistent disease, while TRBV20-1 and TRBJ2-1 were favored in newly diagnosed disease. Compared with newly diagnosed patients, persistent Graves' disease patients had lower TCR Shannon entropy and fewer highly expanded clones, which suggests clonal expansion. The authors noted that the small sample size was a limitation that may lower accuracy. Sequencing and analysis were restricted to the TCR beta chain.

Notes on this clonotype: What this receptor recognizes is not known. Per-nucleotide qualities are absent, and no much larger clonotype sits a single base away.

The method was multiplex PCR. Sequencing relied on an Illumina HiSeq 4000. CDR3 regions were amplified by Arm-PCR with iRepertoire HTBI primers to construct TCR beta libraries. PCR products were gel purified before sequencing. Turning to the authors' computational methods: Gene usage analysis of CDR3 amino acid clonotypes relied on the roughly 64 TRBV and about 15 TRBJ segments identified across samples. COPE and FqMerger were used to merge filtered high-quality paired reads into contigs. Contigs were aligned with BLAST to IMGT TRBV, TRBD and TRBJ reference genes, and CDR3 was defined per IMGT. Highly expanded clones were defined as clonotypes with a frequency above 0.1%. Shannon entropy served as the measure of repertoire diversity, while the Gini coefficient captured V-J evenness. A clonotype found in more than one individual was treated as public. Using fastp at Q25 and MiXCR, TCRdb reprocessed the public reads and kept productive beta chains. Each entry is one CDR3 protein sequence, shown with its most common DNA and genes. What appears here as the V and J calls and clone size reflects TCRdb's work, not the paper's. For this sample the table gives about 400,000 distinct CDR3 sequences, of which approximately 16% were detected only once. The top ten constitute about 7.6% of the sample.

Taken with the paper, the label for time point translates to: newly diagnosed GD, antithyroid drugs for less than 3 months. For both TCR sequencing and RNA sequencing, RNA was extracted from PBMCs using TRIzol. Graves' disease was diagnosed according to American Thyroid Association guidelines. The patients came from an endocrinology department in Xi'an, China. From each patient, approximately 10 milliliters of peripheral blood was collected into an EDTA anticoagulant tube. Ficoll Paque Plus density gradient separation was used to isolate PBMCs, and no further T cell sorting was performed. An Agilent 2100 Bioanalyzer and agarose gel were used to check RNA quality, and a NanoDrop 2000 was used to measure RNA concentration. The sample also formed part of further work on T cells in Graves' hyperthyroidism and ophthalmopathy. Looking at the second paper: A patient counted as having stable Graves' hyperthyroidism if no progression to ophthalmopathy occurred over 18 months of follow-up. Hyperthyroidism patients were newly diagnosed, with disease duration under 2 months, and aged 18 to 65 years. Exclusion was applied to patients with uncontrolled infections, other autoimmune diseases, pregnancy or lactation. Diagnoses relied on clinical symptoms, serum thyroxine and TRAb, thyroid ultrasound and orbital computed tomography. The first round of RT-PCR for the TCR CDR3 was performed with the HTBI primer set and the Qiagen OneStep RT-PCR kit. Most expanded thyroid clonotypes (frequency above 0.001) were also detected in blood, a finding suggesting that blood repertoires may reflect thyroid immune responses. Ophthalmopathy was separated from stable hyperthyroidism by a 13 V-J signature model, with approximately 90% sensitivity and 81% to 82% specificity obtained in cross-validation and 80%/75% obtained in testing. In validation, the model predicted progression to ophthalmopathy with approximately 70% sensitivity and roughly 72% specificity, a median of roughly seven months before onset. To identify distinguishing TCR V-J signatures, a discovery cohort of 90 to 100 patients was used, comprising roughly 45 with Graves' ophthalmopathy and around 57 with stable Graves' hyperthyroidism. An independent validation cohort of under 20 hyperthyroidism patients and approximately 17 patients who later progressed to ophthalmopathy tested prospective prediction of ophthalmopathy. For training and testing, the 100 or so patients in the discovery cohort were randomly divided in a 7:3 ratio. In six Graves' hyperthyroidism patients, the study also compared T-cell repertoires from thyroid tissue with T-cell repertoires from blood. After sampling, hyperthyroidism patients received methimazole starting at 30 mg daily, and ophthalmopathy patients received high-dose intravenous methylprednisolone. Libraries were constructed in a second round of multiplex PCR, after which size selection and purification were carried out. Libraries were sequenced paired-end with 100 bp reads on an Illumina HiSeq2000. SOAPnuke was used to process the raw data, throwing out any read that contained adapters or uncalled bases, had a mean Phred below 15, or lacked an exact constant-primer or identifier match. COPE v1.2.5 was used to merge high-quality paired reads, and clonotypes were defined as unique nucleotide sequences. MiTCR v1.1 was used to align clonotypes to the IMGT TRBV, TRBD and TRBJ reference segments. Analysis was restricted to V-J combinations with a frequency above 0.0001, which covered 99.2% of repertoires. A TCS score was defined as the ratio of F50 (clonal expansion) to E x V (chaos), with BLOSUM62-based TCRdist applied between CDR3 peptides within each V-J. Welch's t-statistics and random forest reduced roughly 500 V-J features to about 13, which were used in a naive Bayes classifier (R e1071). Sample size was not statistically predetermined, and investigators were not blinded to group allocation. TCR Vbeta CDR3 sequencing of roughly 140 peripheral blood samples (about 45 ophthalmopathy, 75 or so hyperthyroidism and approximately 17 progressor patients) is reported in the paper.

This TCR was recovered from a woman in her 40s with Graves disease. Donor details come from another sample of the same person, matched by shared clones. The sequence joins TRBV5-1 to TRBJ2-5, with 7 junctional bases fitting TRBD2. Material: peripheral blood mononuclear cells (PBMCs), obtained at new diagnosis, from a patient treated with antithyroid drugs. For the CDR3, the sequence is CASSPGEGETQYF. Read as DNA, the sequence is TGCGCCAGCAGCCCCGGGGAGGGAGAGACCCAGTACTTC.